This section outlines one TCR beta chain sequence together with its context. These data belong to a study of blood T cell repertoires in COVID-19. Whole-study context: The United States, Italy and Spain were the sources of the acute and convalescent COVID-19 samples.

The trim removed 4 bases at V and 0 bases at J, leaving 11 bases unmatched. The germline V gene has CDR1 SGHRS and CDR2 YFSETQ. The CDR3 contains 17 residues. Under the authors' procedure: Using reference gene primer amplification, nucleated cell counts were estimated. Sequencing was performed with immunoSEQ multiplex PCR; in TCRdb, only in-frame clones are kept and a portion is missing. That table gives V, J and clone size, and the DNA gave D and trimming. The top ten hold roughly 2% of the sample, which has roughly 160,000 clones, about four fifths seen once. The specimen was peripheral blood. The TCR was taken from a woman of 80 years or more with acute or convalescent COVID-19. The chain combines TRBV5-1 with TRBJ2-3; 7 nucleotides match TRBD2. The CDR3 is CASSRRRLAASTDTQYF. CDR3 bases: TGCGCCAGCAGCCGGCGGCGACTAGCTGCTAGCACAGATACGCAGTATTTT.